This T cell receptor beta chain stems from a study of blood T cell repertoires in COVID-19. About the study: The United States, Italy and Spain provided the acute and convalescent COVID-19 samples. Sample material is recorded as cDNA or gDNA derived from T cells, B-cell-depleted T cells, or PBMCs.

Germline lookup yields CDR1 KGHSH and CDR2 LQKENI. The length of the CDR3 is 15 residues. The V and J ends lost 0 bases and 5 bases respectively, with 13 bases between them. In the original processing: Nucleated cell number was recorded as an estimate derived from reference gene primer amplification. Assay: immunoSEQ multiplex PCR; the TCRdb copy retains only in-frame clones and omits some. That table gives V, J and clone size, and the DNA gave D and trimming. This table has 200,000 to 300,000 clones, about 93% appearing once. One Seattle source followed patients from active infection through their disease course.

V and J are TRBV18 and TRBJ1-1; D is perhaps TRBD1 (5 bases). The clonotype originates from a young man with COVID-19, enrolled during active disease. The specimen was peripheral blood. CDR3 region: CASSPPGFGGTEAFF. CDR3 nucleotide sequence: TGTGCCAGCTCACCACCGGGTTTCGGGGGAACTGAAGCTTTCTTT.